This T cell receptor (beta chain) was found in a study of blood T cell repertoires in COVID-19. At the level of the study: Samples taken during acute and convalescent COVID-19 were collected in the United States, Italy and Spain. T cells, B-cell-depleted T cells, or PBMCs provided the cDNA or gDNA that served as material.

Per the original data handling: Amplifying reference gene primers gave estimates of nucleated cell counts. Sequenced by immunoSEQ multiplex PCR; TCRdb stores in-frame clones only, minus some. That table supplies the V and J calls and clone size; D and trimming were determined from the DNA. The table lists about 74,000 clones, about 90% of them singletons. V gave up 0 bases and J gave up 4 bases, with 10 bases separating them. CDR3 size: 16 residues. The germline gives CDR1 KGHSH, CDR2 LQKENI. The J gene is TRBJ2-6, the V gene TRBV18; no firm D call. Sequencing used peripheral blood. This TCR derives from a woman in her forties or fifties in a cohort sampled during active COVID-19. The CDR3 DNA sequence: TGTGCCAGCTCACCACCCGACAAGCCCGGGGCCAACGTCCTGACTTTC. This translates into CASSPPDKPGANVLTF.